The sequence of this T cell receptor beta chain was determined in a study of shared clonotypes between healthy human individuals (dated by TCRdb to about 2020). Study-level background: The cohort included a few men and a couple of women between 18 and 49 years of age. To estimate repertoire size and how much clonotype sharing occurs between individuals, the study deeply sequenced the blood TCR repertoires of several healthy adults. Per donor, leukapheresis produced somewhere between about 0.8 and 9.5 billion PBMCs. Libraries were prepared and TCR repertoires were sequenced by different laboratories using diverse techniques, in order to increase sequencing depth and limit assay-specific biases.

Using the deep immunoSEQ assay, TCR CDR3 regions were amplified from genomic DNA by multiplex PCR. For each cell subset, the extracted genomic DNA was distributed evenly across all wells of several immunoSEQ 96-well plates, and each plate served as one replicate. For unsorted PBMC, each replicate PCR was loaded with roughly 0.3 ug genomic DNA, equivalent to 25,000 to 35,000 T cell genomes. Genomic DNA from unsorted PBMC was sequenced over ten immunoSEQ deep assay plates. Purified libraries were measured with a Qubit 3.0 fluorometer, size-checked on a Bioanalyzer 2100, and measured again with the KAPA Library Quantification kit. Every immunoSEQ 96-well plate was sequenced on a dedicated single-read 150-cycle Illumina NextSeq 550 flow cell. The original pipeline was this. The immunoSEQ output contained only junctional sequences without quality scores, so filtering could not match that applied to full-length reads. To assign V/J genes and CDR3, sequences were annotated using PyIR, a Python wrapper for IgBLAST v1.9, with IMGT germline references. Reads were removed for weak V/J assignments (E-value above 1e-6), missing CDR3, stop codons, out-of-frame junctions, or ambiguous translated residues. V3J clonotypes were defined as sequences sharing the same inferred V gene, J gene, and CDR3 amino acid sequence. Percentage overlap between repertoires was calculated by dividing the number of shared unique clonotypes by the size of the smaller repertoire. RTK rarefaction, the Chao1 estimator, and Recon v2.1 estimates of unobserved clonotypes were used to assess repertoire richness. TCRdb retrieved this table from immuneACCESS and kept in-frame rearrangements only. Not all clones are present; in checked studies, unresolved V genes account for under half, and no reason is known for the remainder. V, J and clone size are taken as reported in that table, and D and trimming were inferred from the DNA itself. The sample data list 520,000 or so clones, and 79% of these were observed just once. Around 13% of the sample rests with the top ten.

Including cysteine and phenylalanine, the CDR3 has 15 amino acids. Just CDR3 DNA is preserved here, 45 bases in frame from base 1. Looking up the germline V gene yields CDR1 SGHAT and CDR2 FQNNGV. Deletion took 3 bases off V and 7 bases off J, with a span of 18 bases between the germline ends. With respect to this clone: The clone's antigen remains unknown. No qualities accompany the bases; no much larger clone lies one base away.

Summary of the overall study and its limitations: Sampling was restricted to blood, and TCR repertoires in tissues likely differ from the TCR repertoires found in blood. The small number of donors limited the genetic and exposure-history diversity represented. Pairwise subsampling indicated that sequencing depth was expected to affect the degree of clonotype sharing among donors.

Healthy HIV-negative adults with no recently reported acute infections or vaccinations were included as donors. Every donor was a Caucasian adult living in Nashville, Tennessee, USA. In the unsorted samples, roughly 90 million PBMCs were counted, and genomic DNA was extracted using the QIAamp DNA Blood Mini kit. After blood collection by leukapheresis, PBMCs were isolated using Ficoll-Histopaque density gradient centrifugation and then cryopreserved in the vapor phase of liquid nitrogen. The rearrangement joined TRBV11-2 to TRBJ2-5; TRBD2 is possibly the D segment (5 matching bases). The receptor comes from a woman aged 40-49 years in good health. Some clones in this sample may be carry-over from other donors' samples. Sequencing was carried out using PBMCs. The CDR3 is CASSLVVPSGGTQYF. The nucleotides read TGTGCCAGCAGCTTGGTAGTCCCCTCCGGAGGGACCCAGTACTTC.